This T cell receptor beta chain was documented in a study of human T cells and chemical hapten exposure. Overall study: It was small differences in pooled library volume that mainly caused per-sample TCR yields to vary. Whole-study results and caveats: With DPC sensitization, TCRs exceeding 1 in 1000 frequency showed no change.

This CDR3 region has 15 residues. V lost 6 bases to trimming and J lost 5 bases; unmatched junction nucleotides: 6. In the case of this clonotype: Its cognate antigen is unknown.

TCRdb itself ran the RACE reads through MiXCR, one entry per CDR3 protein. The sample holds some 330,000 distinct CDR3 sequences; around 5.5% are singletons and the top ten take about 8.7%. Time point in this sample: pre-sensitization, week 0. Described treatment: therapeutic diphenylcyclopropenone sensitization with weekly scalp DPC. This TCR was sampled from a woman in her late teens or twenties with alopecia areata. Some clones in this sample may be carry-over from other donors' samples. V is TRBV12-3 or TRBV12-4 and J is TRBJ1-4; 10 bases are a match to TRBD1. The sequencing used whole blood, collected in connection with sensitization to the hapten diphenylcyclopropenone (DPC). CDR3 coding DNA: TGTGCCAGCAGCCCCTCGGGACAGGGGAATGAAAAACTGTTTTTT. The encoded protein is CASSPSGQGNEKLFF.